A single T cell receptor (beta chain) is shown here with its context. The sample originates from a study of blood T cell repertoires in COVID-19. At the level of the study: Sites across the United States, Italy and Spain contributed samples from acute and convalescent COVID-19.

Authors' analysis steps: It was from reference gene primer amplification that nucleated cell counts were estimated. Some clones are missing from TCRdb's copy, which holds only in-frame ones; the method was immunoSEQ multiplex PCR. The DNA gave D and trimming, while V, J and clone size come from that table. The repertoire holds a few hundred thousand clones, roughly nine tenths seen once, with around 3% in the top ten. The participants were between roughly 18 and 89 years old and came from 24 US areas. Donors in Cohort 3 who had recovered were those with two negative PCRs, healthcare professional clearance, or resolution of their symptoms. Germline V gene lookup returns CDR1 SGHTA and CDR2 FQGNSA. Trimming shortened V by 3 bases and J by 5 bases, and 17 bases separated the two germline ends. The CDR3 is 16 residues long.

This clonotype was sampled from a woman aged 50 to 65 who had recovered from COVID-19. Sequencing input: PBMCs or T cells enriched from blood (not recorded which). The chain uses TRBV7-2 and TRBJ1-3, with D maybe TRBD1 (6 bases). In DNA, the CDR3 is TGTGCCAGCAGCTTCGTCGGGCGGGGGGCTAGAAACACCATATATTTT. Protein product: CASSFVGRGARNTIYF.